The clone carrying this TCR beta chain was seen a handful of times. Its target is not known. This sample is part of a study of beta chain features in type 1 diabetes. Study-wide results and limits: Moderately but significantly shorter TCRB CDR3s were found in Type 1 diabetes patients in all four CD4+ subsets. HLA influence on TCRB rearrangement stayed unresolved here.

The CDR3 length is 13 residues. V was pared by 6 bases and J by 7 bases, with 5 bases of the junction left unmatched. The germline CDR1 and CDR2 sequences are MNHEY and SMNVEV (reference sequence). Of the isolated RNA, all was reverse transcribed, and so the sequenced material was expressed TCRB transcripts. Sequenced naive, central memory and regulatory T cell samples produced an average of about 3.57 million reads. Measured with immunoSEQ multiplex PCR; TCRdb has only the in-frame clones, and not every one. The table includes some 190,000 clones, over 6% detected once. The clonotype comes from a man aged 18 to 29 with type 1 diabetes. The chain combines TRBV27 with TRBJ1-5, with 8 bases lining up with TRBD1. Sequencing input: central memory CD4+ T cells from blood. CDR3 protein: CASRGQANQPQHF. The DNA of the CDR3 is TGTGCCAGCAGGGGACAGGCAAACCAGCCCCAGCATTTT.